Below, one T cell receptor (beta chain) is given with its context. Trimming removed 4 bases from V and 4 bases from J, with 11 bases in between. The V gene's germline CDR1 is SGHKS and CDR2 YYEKEE (reference sequence). The CDR3 spans 13 residues. This sample was included in a study of technical replicates of blood from four donors. Data came from immunoSEQ multiplex PCR; TCRdb stores just in-frame clones and leaves some out. The sample lists 60,000 to 90,000 clones, about 95% occurring once. Source material: T cells isolated from PBMCs. V gene TRBV5-5 combines with J gene TRBJ1-1; D is undetermined. This TCR came from a human donor in good health. In nucleotides, the CDR3 is TGTGCCAGCAGCCCTATGCCTCTCACTGAAGCTTTCTTT. Protein product: CASSPMPLTEAFF.